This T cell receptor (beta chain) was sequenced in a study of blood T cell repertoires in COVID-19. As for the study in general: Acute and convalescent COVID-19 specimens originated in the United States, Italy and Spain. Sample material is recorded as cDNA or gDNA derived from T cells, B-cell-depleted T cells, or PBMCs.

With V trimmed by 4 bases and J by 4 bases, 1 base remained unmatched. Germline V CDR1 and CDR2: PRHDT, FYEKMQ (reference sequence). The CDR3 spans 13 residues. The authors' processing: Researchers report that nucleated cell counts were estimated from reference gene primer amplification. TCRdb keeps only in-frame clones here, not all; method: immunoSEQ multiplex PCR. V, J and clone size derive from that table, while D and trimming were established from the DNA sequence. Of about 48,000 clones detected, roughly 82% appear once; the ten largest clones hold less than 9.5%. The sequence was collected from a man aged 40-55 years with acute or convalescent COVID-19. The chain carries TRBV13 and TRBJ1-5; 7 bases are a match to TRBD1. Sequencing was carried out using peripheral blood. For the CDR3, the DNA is TGTGCCAGCAGCTCCAGGGGGAATCAGCCCCAGCATTTT. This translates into CASSSRGNQPQHF.